This is a list of T cell receptor beta chains from one sample in a study of blood T cell repertoires in COVID-19. Sequencing was performed with immunoSEQ multiplex PCR; in TCRdb, only in-frame clones are kept and a portion is missing. The sample holds about 210,000 clones, roughly 82% seen once. The sequencing input was peripheral blood. The receptor source for this set is a man between 35 and 55 years old who had recovered from COVID-19. The CDR3 runs from the conserved cysteine through the conserved F or W. D genes are given only for firm matches. Some rows mark clone size as missing; the rest say once, few, many or name a class of expanded clone.

clone size	D gene	CDR3 length	V gene	J gene	CDR3 protein	CDR3 DNA
.	TRBD1	15	TRBV9	TRBJ2-7	CASSVAGQPLYEQYF	TGTGCCAGCAGCGTAGCGGGACAGCCACTCTACGAGCAGTACTTC
.	.	13	TRBV5-1	TRBJ1-2	CASSLTSNYGYTF	TGCGCCAGCAGCTTAACTTCTAACTATGGCTACACCTTC
.	TRBD1	16	TRBV5-4	TRBJ1-1	CASSDPDRALHTEAFF	TGTGCCAGCAGCGATCCGGACAGGGCTCTGCACACTGAAGCTTTCTTT
.	.	15	TRBV3-1/TRBV3-2	TRBJ2-5	CASSHGAGLQETQYF	TGTGCCAGCAGCCATGGAGCGGGCCTACAAGAGACCCAGTACTTC
.	.	14	TRBV2	TRBJ1-5	CASSDRGEDQPQHF	TGTGCCAGCAGTGACAGGGGAGAGGATCAGCCCCAGCATTTT
.	.	14	TRBV5-1	TRBJ1-2	CASSLAGNLGGYTF	TGCGCCAGCAGCTTGGCAGGAAACCTCGGTGGCTACACCTTC
.	TRBD2	18	TRBV9	TRBJ2-3	CASSERANSGGAEDTQYF	TGTGCCAGCAGCGAGAGGGCAAATAGCGGGGGGGCTGAAGATACGCAGTATTTT
.	.	14	TRBV3-1/TRBV3-2	TRBJ1-1	CASRGRTVRTEAFF	TGTGCCAGCAGGGGAAGGACAGTTCGCACTGAAGCTTTCTTT
.	TRBD1	13	TRBV30	TRBJ1-2	CAWVGQGLRGYTF	TGTGCCTGGGTTGGACAGGGGCTGCGAGGCTACACCTTC
.	TRBD2	16	TRBV5-1	TRBJ2-3	CASSLESGGRLDTQYF	TGCGCCAGCAGCCTCGAGAGCGGGGGACGACTAGATACGCAGTATTTT
few	TRBD1	16	TRBV4-1	TRBJ2-2	CASSHGTGGQTGELFF	TGCGCCAGCAGCCATGGCACAGGGGGTCAAACCGGGGAGCTGTTTTTT
.	TRBD1	13	TRBV7-2	TRBJ1-1	CASSPGTGGESFF	TGTGCCAGCAGCCCTGGGACAGGGGGCGAGTCTTTCTTT
.	.	16	TRBV9	TRBJ1-6	CASSAEGGIHNSPLHF	TGTGCCAGCAGCGCCGAGGGGGGGATCCATAATTCACCCCTCCACTTT
.	TRBD1	16	TRBV10-3	TRBJ2-7	CAISDPGQGFTLGPYF	TGTGCCATCAGTGACCCTGGACAGGGATTCACCTTGGGGCCGTACTTC
.	.	14	TRBV7-2	TRBJ2-3	CASSPRWGRDTQYF	TGTGCCAGCAGCCCGCGTTGGGGGCGCGATACGCAGTATTTT
.	.	13	TRBV15	TRBJ1-5	CATSRDDGRPQHF	TGTGCCACCAGCAGAGACGATGGGCGGCCCCAGCATTTT